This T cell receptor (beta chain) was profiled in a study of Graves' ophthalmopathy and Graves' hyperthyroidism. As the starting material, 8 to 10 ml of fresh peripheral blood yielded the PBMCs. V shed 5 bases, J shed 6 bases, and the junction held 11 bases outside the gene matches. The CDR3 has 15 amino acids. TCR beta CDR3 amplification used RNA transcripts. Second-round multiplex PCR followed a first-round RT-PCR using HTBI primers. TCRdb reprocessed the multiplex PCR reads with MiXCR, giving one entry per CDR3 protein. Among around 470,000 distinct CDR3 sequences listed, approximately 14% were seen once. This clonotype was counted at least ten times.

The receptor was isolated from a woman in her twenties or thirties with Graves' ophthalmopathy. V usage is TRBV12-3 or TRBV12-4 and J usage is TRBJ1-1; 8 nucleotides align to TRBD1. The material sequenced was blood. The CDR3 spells CASSPLGTGGPEAFF. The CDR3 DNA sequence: TGTGCCAGCAGTCCGTTGGGGACAGGAGGTCCTGAAGCTTTCTTT.